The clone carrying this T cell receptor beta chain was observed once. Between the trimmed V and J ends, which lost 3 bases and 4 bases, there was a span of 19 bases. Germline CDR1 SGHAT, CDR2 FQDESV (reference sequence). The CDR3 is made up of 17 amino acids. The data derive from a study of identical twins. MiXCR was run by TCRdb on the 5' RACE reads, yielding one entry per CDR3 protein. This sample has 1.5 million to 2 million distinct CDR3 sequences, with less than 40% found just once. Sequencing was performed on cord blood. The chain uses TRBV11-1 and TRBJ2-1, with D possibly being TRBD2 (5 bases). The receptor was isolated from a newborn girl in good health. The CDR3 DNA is TGTGCCAGCAGCTTCAAGTGGAGGTGGAAAGCTTACAATGAGCAGTTCTTC. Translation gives CASSFKWRWKAYNEQFF. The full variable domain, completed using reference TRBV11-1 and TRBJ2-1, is EAEVAQSPRYKITEKSQAVAFWCDPISGHATLYWYRQILGQGPELLVQFQDESVVDDSQLPKDRFSAERLKGVDSTLKIQPAELGDSAMYLCASSFKWRWKAYNEQFFGPGTRLTVL.